The TCR beta chain under discussion was sequenced for a study of cytomegalovirus exposure and HLA in healthy donors. Vbeta (60) and Jbeta (13) primers were used in the PCR. Produced via immunoSEQ multiplex PCR; TCRdb's table is partial and in-frame only. The table records tens of thousands of clones, 66% of them present only once. The CDR3 has 15 amino acids. Germline V gene lookup returns CDR1 ENHRY and CDR2 SYGVKD. V lost 2 bases to trimming and J lost 3 bases; unmatched junction nucleotides: 3. The gene calls are TRBV10-3 and TRBJ2-3; TRBD2 matches at 9 bases. Material: PBMCs. This receptor was taken from a man aged 50 or older in good health and CMV-seropositive. The CDR3 sequence is CAISEVAGATDTQYF. The CDR3 nucleotides are TGTGCCATCAGTGAGGTAGCGGGGGCGACAGATACGCAGTATTTT.